A single sample is the source of the 14 T cell receptor beta chains below, sequenced in a study of human T cells and chemical hapten exposure. Noted time point: patch test 2, 6 weeks after DPC sensitization. Specified treatment: therapeutic diphenylcyclopropenone sensitization with weekly scalp DPC. One entry per CDR3 protein, called by TCRdb with MiXCR from the RACE reads. This table holds over 100,000 distinct CDR3 sequences, roughly a tenth found once. The sample consisted of whole blood, taken in connection with sensitization to the hapten diphenylcyclopropenone (DPC). Receptors were obtained from a woman aged 40-49 years with alopecia areata. Some clones in this sample may be carry-over from other donors' samples.

In its sample, this clonotype was seen a few times. The V call is TRBV10-2, the J call TRBJ2-5, with D hard to call. Germline CDR1 reads WSHSY; CDR2 reads SAAADI. The CDR3 is made up of 16 amino acids. Trimming shortened V by 4 bases and J by 2 bases, and 17 bases separated the two germline ends. For the CDR3, the DNA is TGCGCCAGCAGTGTGGTGAATGGAGTATTACAAGAGACCCAGTACTTC. The encoded protein is CASSVVNGVLQETQYF.

The V call is TRBV20-1, the J call TRBJ1-1; D is ambiguous. CDR3 length equals 13 residues. V was pared by 5 bases and J by 1 base, with 11 bases between. CDR1 and CDR2 (germline): DFQATT, SNEGSKA (reference sequence). CDR3 region: CSALGAANTEAFF. In nucleotides, the CDR3 is TGCAGTGCTCTGGGAGCGGCGAACACTGAAGCTTTCTTT.

The rearrangement links TRBV12-3 or TRBV12-4 to TRBJ1-5; D gene ambiguous. Trimming pared 5 bases from V and 2 bases from J, leaving 13 bases between. The CDR3 runs to 15 residues. CDR3 sequence reads: CASSRTLRGNQPQHF. For the CDR3, the DNA is TGTGCCAGCAGTCGGACTTTACGGGGCAATCAGCCCCAGCATTTT.

In its sample, this clonotype was seen many times. V gene TRBV4-3 combines with J gene TRBJ1-6; D not certain. The CDR3 is made up of 14 amino acids. Trimming removed 4 bases at V and 6 bases at J, with 10 bases between. CDR1 LGHNA and CDR2 YSLEER come from the germline V gene. The CDR3 sequence: CASSLERVNSPLHF. The CDR3, as DNA: TGCGCCAGCAGCCTTGAAAGGGTTAATTCACCCCTCCACTTT.

The V call is TRBV9, the J call TRBJ2-5, with 8 bases aligning to TRBD1. The germline V gene has CDR1 SGDLS and CDR2 YYNGEE. The V segment lost 2 bases and the J segment 1 base; nucleotides outside the gene matches: 10. The CDR3 runs to 17 residues. The chain's CDR3 is CASSVSQGVPLQETQYF. CDR3 sequence (DNA): TGTGCCAGCAGCGTTTCACAGGGGGTCCCTCTCCAAGAGACCCAGTACTTC.

The chain uses TRBV12-3 or TRBV12-4 and TRBJ1-2; 7 bases match TRBD1. The CDR3 is made up of 13 amino acids. Trimming took 6 bases from V and 2 from J; bases not matched to a gene: 3. The CDR3 here is CASRETGNYGYTF. The DNA for the CDR3 is TGTGCCAGCAGAGAGACAGGGAACTATGGCTACACCTTC.

The V gene is TRBV4-3, the J gene TRBJ2-1; D is undetermined. Trimming cost V 0 bases and J 0 bases, with 9 bases left between them. The germline V gene has CDR1 LGHNA and CDR2 YSLEER. The CDR3 contains 16 residues. This CDR3 reads CASSQDGPSSYNEQFF. The CDR3 region has the DNA TGCGCCAGCAGCCAAGATGGTCCGAGCTCCTACAATGAGCAGTTCTTC.

This clonotype has only a few counts. The CDR3 region is CASQNRELGEKLFF. In DNA, the CDR3 is TGCGCCAGCCAAAACAGGGAACTCGGGGAAAAACTGTTTTTT. The rearrangement links TRBV10-2 to TRBJ1-4; perhaps TRBD1 as D (6 bases). In germline, CDR1 is WSHSY, CDR2 SAAADI. The CDR3 contains 14 residues. V was shortened by 8 bases and J by 8 bases, with 18 bases between the two germline ends.

This clonotype has only a few counts. The V and J genes are TRBV7-9 and TRBJ1-1; 7 bases align to TRBD1. V shed 6 bases and J 5 bases; nucleotides not matched to a gene: 9. Per germline, CDR1 SEHNR and CDR2 FQNEAQ (reference sequence). The CDR3 is made up of 14 amino acids. DNA of the CDR3: TGTGCCAGCAGTTTCGCAGGGGGTGGAACTGAAGCTTTCTTT. It specifies CASSFAGGGTEAFF.

This clonotype was seen many times. V and J are TRBV29-1 and TRBJ1-2, with 7 nucleotides matching TRBD1. V was clipped by 3 bases and J by 3 bases; unmatched bases: 7. This CDR3 has 14 amino acids. Germline loops: CDR1 SQVTM, CDR2 ANQGSEA. For the CDR3, the DNA is TGCAGCGTTGACGACAGGGTATTGTACTATGGCTACACCTTC. Protein sequence: CSVDDRVLYYGYTF. Full variable domain (remainder filled in from reference TRBV29-1 and TRBJ1-2): SAVISQKPSRDICQRGTSLTIQCQVDSQVTMMFWYRQQPGQSLTLIATANQGSEATYESGFVIDKFPISRPNLTFSTLTVSNMSPEDSSIYLCSVDDRVLYYGYTFGSGTRLTVV.

The rearrangement joins TRBV6-5 to TRBJ1-2; D not resolved. V was pared by 2 bases and J by 5 bases, with 15 bases between. This CDR3 spans 15 amino acids. Germline CDR1 and CDR2: MNHEY and SVGAGI. As DNA, the CDR3 is TGTGCCAGCAGTTACCGGTCGACTGATTCGTATGGCTACACCTTC. The encoded protein is CASSYRSTDSYGYTF.

The chain carries TRBV5-1 and TRBJ2-5; D unresolved. Trimming took off 1 base at V and 5 bases at J, with 12 bases between the two ends. The CDR3 is 14 amino acids. CDR1 and CDR2 (germline): SGHRS, YFSETQ. The CDR3 DNA reads TGCGCCAGCAGCTTGTCGGCCCAAGGGGAGACCCAGTACTTC. This translates into CASSLSAQGETQYF.

This clonotype was recorded at least ten times. The chain has TRBV19 and TRBJ2-5; D is unresolved. Germline V gives CDR1 LNHDA, CDR2 SQIVND (reference sequence). V dropped 6 bases and J dropped 2 bases, with 10 bases sitting between them. CDR3 size: 13 residues. CDR3 residues: CASSRALQETQYF. The DNA for the CDR3 is TGTGCCAGTAGCCGCGCGCTGCAAGAGACCCAGTACTTC.

This rearrangement joins TRBV4-3 to TRBJ2-3, with D unresolved. Germline V gives CDR1 LGHNA, CDR2 YSLEER. V was trimmed by 4 bases and J by 4 bases, leaving 9 bases between them. The CDR3 sequence is 13 residues long. The CDR3 region has the DNA TGCGCCAGCAGCCGAGAAGGGTCAGATACGCAGTATTTT. This sequence encodes CASSREGSDTQYF.